One and the same sample provided the 7 T cell receptor beta chains below, sequenced in a study of regulatory T cells in long-lasting Graves disease. Stated time point: newly diagnosed GD, antithyroid drugs for less than 3 months. PBMC RNA was the source of the TCR library. Assembly of TCR beta libraries relied on iRepertoire HTBI primers together with Arm-PCR of CDR3 regions. TCRdb reprocessed the multiplex PCR reads via MiXCR and lists one record per CDR3 protein. Seen here are 350,000 to 400,000 distinct CDR3 sequences, around 15% observed once, and the top ten hold 22%. The sequencing used peripheral blood mononuclear cells (PBMCs), collected at new diagnosis, from a patient treated with antithyroid drugs. The receptors shown here come from a female donor with Graves disease.

This clonotype occurred many times. Because the CDR3's place on the DNA is in doubt, the DNA is left out and the CDR3 is given as listed by TCRdb. The V gene is TRBV7-9, the J gene TRBJ1-1. The length of the CDR3 is 12 amino acids, counting both ends. The germline gives CDR1 SEHNR, CDR2 FQNEAQ (reference sequence). This CDR3 is CASSLVGEGNDF.

This clonotype was counted many times. The J gene is TRBJ2-1, the V gene TRBV11-2, with 7 bases that match TRBD1. The CDR3 length is 17 residues. After removal of 1 base from V and 1 base from J, the junction contained 7 bases not matched to a gene. The V gene's germline CDR1 is SGHAT and CDR2 FQNNGV. The CDR3, as DNA: TGTGCCAGCAGCTTAGCCCCGGGACAGTATTCCTACAATGAGCAGTTCTTC. Amino acid sequence: CASSLAPGQYSYNEQFF.

V gene TRBV12-3 or TRBV12-4 combines with J gene TRBJ2-7, with D uncertain. This CDR3 has 12 amino acids. Trimming pared 8 bases from V and 1 base from J, leaving 9 bases between. The CDR3 spells CASGFRSYEQYF. In DNA, the CDR3 is TGTGCCAGCGGGTTCAGGTCCTACGAGCAGTACTTC.

The chain has TRBV29-1 and TRBJ2-3; 9 bases map to TRBD2. The CDR3 is 16 residues long. Trimming took 4 bases from V and 3 from J; bases not matched to a gene: 11. Germline lookup yields CDR1 SQVTM and CDR2 ANQGSEA. The CDR3 DNA reads TGCAGCGTTGTCCTTCCCCCAGCGGGAGGAACAGATACGCAGTATTTT. Its protein is CSVVLPPAGGTDTQYF.

The sample holds many counts of this clonotype. This chain uses TRBV12-5 with TRBJ1-1; D not resolved. The CDR3 covers 15 residues. Germline V gene data show CDR1 as LGHNT and CDR2 as FRNRAP. V was shortened by 6 bases and J by 2 bases, with 16 bases between the two germline ends. The CDR3 here is CASGPPRQFNTEAFF. CDR3 coding DNA: TGTGCTAGTGGCCCGCCCCGGCAGTTCAACACTGAAGCTTTCTTT.

This chain joins TRBV9 and TRBJ2-7; D is possibly TRBD1 (6 bases). CDR3 length: 15 residues. V was cut by 0 bases and J by 3 bases, with 13 bases left in between. The germline V gene encodes CDR1 SGDLS and CDR2 YYNGEE. CDR3 nucleotide sequence: TGTGCCAGCAGCGTAGGGGTACAGGGCGACTACGAGCAGTACTTC. Encoded protein: CASSVGVQGDYEQYF.

The table lists this clonotype with a few counts. The chain links TRBV4-3 to TRBJ2-5; D uncertain. The germline gives CDR1 LGHNA, CDR2 YSLEER. The CDR3 length is 13 residues. V was cut by 0 bases and J by 6 bases, with 8 bases left in between. CDR3 in amino acids: CASSQDIRKTQYF. The CDR3 DNA reads as TGCGCCAGCAGCCAAGATATCAGAAAGACCCAGTACTTC.